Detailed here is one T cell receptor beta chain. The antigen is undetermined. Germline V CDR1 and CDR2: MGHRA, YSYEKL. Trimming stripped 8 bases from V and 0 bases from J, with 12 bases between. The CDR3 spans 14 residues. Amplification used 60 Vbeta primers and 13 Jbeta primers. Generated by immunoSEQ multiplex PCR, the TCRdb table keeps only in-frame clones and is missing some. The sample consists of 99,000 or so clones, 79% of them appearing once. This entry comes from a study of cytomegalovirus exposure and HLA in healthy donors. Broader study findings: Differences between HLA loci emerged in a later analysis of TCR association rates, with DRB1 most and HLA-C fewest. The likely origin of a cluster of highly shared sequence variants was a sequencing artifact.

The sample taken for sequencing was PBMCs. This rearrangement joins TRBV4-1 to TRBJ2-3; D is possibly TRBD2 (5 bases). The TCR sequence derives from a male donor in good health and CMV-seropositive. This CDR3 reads CASSSSGSTDTQYF. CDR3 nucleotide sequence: TGCGCCAGCTCCTCGAGCGGAAGCACAGATACGCAGTATTTT.